Below are 12 T cell receptor beta chains sequenced from a single sample in a study of blood T cell repertoires in COVID-19. Generated by immunoSEQ multiplex PCR, the TCRdb table keeps only in-frame clones and is missing some. Of a few hundred thousand clones in the sample, roughly 86% were seen once. Source material: peripheral blood. These receptors came from a human donor in a cohort sampled during active COVID-19.

J is TRBJ1-1 and V is TRBV24-1, with TRBD1 matching over 7 bases. CDR1 KGHDR and CDR2 SFDVKD come from the germline V gene. The CDR3 has 12 residues. V lost 4 bases, J lost 9 bases, and 4 bases stayed unmatched. The CDR3 nucleotides read TGTGCCACCAGTGACCGACAGGGAAAAGCTTTCTTT. This codes for CATSDRQGKAFF.

The V and J genes are TRBV10-3 and TRBJ2-1; D ambiguous. Trimming pared 0 bases from V and 9 bases from J, leaving 9 bases between. Germline CDR1 is ENHRY and CDR2 is SYGVKD. This CDR3 region has 13 residues. The CDR3 DNA follows: TGTGCCATCAGTGAGTCAGGTGGGCGTGAGCAGTTCTTC. It translates to CAISESGGREQFF.

This clone was seen just once. The chain employs TRBV6-5 and TRBJ1-1; D ambiguous. There are 13 residues in the CDR3. The ends were cut back, 4 bases at V and 6 bases at J, with 12 bases in the middle. Germline CDR1 is MNHEY and CDR2 is SVGAGI. The DNA of the CDR3 is TGTGCCAGCAGTTCTTGGAGCAGACCTGAAGCTTTCTTT. Protein product: CASSSWSRPEAFF.

This chain connects TRBV9 to TRBJ2-7, with D possibly matching TRBD2 (6 bases). V shed 0 bases and J shed 5 bases, with 18 bases lying between them. Germline V gene lookup returns CDR1 SGDLS and CDR2 YYNGEE. CDR3 size: 16 residues. The CDR3 region has the DNA TGTGCCAGCAGCGTAGTAAGGAGGGTACCAGACGACGAGCAGTACTTC. Translation: CASSVVRRVPDDEQYF.

The chain joins TRBV5-4 to TRBJ2-5; D might be TRBD2 (6 bases). There are 15 residues in the CDR3. V shed 0 bases and J shed 4 bases, with 13 bases lying between them. CDR1 and CDR2 (germline): SGHNT, YYREEE (reference sequence). CDR3 nucleotides: TGTGCCAGCAGCTTGGGAACGGGAGTGGGAGAGACCCAGTACTTC. It specifies CASSLGTGVGETQYF.

The chain combines TRBV7-9 with TRBJ1-1, with 7 nucleotides matching TRBD1. CDR3 size: 15 residues. The junction had 5 bases not matched to a gene; V was cut back by 4 bases and J by 0 bases. Germline V gene sequence: CDR1 SEHNR, CDR2 FQNEAQ (reference sequence). The chain's CDR3 is CASSSLTGMNTEAFF. CDR3 coding DNA: TGTGCCAGCAGCTCTCTGACAGGGATGAACACTGAAGCTTTCTTT.

The V gene is TRBV28, the J gene TRBJ2-7, with a possible D match to TRBD2 (6 bases). Germline V CDR1 and CDR2: MDHEN, SYDVKM. CDR3 length: 15 amino acids. V was pared by 6 bases and J by 5 bases, with 20 bases between. The CDR3: CASSYTSFTSDEQYF. CDR3 nucleotides: TGTGCCAGCAGCTATACTAGCTTCACATCCGACGAGCAGTACTTC. The whole variable domain, filled in from reference TRBV28 and TRBJ2-7, reads DVKVTQSSRYLVKRTGEKVFLECVQDMDHENMFWYRQDPGLGLRLIYFSYDVKMKEKGDIPEGYSVSREKKERFSLILESASTNQTSMYLCASSYTSFTSDEQYFGPGTRLTVT.

This rearrangement joins TRBV21-1 to TRBJ1-1; no DNA check was done on the table's D call, TRBD1. TRBV21-1 is a known pseudogene. CDR3 length: 15 residues. The CDR3 is CASSPRTDSNTEAFF. CDR3 nucleotide sequence: TGTGCCAGCAGCCCGCGGACAGACTCGAACACTGAAGCTTTCTTT.

The rearrangement uses TRBV28 and TRBJ2-6; 8 bases fit TRBD1. CDR1 and CDR2 (germline): MDHEN, SYDVKM. The trim removed 3 bases at V and 11 bases at J, leaving 3 bases unmatched. The CDR3 has 13 residues. CDR3 protein: CASSFSGGHVLTF. CDR3 DNA sequence: TGTGCCAGCAGTTTTTCAGGGGGCCACGTCCTGACTTTC. Full variable domain (missing parts from reference TRBV28 and TRBJ2-6): DVKVTQSSRYLVKRTGEKVFLECVQDMDHENMFWYRQDPGLGLRLIYFSYDVKMKEKGDIPEGYSVSREKKERFSLILESASTNQTSMYLCASSFSGGHVLTFGAGSRLTVL.

This clone has more than one count but fewer than ten. The rearrangement links TRBV6-2 or TRBV6-3 to TRBJ1-5; a possible D gene is TRBD1 (6 bases). Trimming removed 4 bases at V and 5 bases at J, with 12 bases between. Germline lookup yields CDR1 MNHEY and CDR2 SVGEGT. The CDR3 runs 14 residues. The CDR3 bases are TGTGCCAGCAGTTTCGGGACACCATATCAGCCCCAGCATTTT. Translating gives CASSFGTPYQPQHF.

The V and J genes are TRBV6-2 or TRBV6-3 and TRBJ2-7; D call uncertain. This CDR3 is 12 amino acids long. Germline-derived CDR1 and CDR2 are MNHEY and SVGEGT. V lost 0 bases and J lost 6, with 6 bases in between. CDR3 nucleotide sequence: TGTGCCAGCAGTTACTCAGAGGTCGAGCAGTACTTC. Amino acid sequence: CASSYSEVEQYF.

The J gene is TRBJ1-2, the V gene TRBV7-2, with TRBD1 identical over 7 bases. Germline loops: CDR1 SGHTA, CDR2 FQGNSA. Trimming at V came to 5 bases and at J to 1 base, leaving 7 bases not matched to a gene. The CDR3 has 15 residues. The CDR3 bases are TGTGCCAGCAGCCCAGGGTCAGGGGGTAACTATGGCTACACCTTC. This sequence encodes CASSPGSGGNYGYTF.